The rows below give T cell receptor beta chains drawn from one sample of a study of tumor-infiltrating lymphocytes in oesophageal squamous cell carcinoma. TCRdb reprocessed the PCR reads with MiXCR, giving one entry per CDR3 protein. The repertoire includes around 13,000 distinct CDR3 sequences, roughly 60% of them detected once, and about 30% sits in the top ten. Sequenced material: esophageal tumor tissue. The receptors were gathered from a female donor with esophageal squamous cell carcinoma. Each CDR3 is given with its conserved first and last residue. D genes are given only for firm matches. The listing skips clone size in some rows; elsewhere it reads once, few, many or a size class.

size: few; D: TRBD1; V: TRBV7-6; J: TRBJ2-7; CDR3: CASSLGTELSYEQYF; DNA: TGTGCCAGCAGCTTGGGGACAGAGCTCTCCTACGAGCAGTACTTC
size: -; D: -; V: TRBV7-9; J: TRBJ1-4; CDR3: CASSLRSQGNEKLFF; DNA: TGTGCCAGCAGCTTAAGGAGCCAGGGAAACGAAAAACTGTTTTTT
size: -; D: TRBD1; V: TRBV7-2; J: TRBJ1-5; CDR3: CASSPGGGDSNQPQHF; DNA: TGTGCCAGCAGCCCAGGGGGAGGGGATAGCAATCAGCCCCAGCATTTT
size: many; D: TRBD2; V: TRBV12-3/TRBV12-4; J: TRBJ2-1; CDR3: CASSSGTSGDNEQFF; DNA: TGTGCCAGCAGTTCCGGGACTAGCGGAGACAATGAGCAGTTCTTC
size: -; D: -; V: TRBV7-3; J: TRBJ2-7; CDR3: CASSPVARGRGEQYF; DNA: TGTGCCAGCAGCCCTGTGGCTAGAGGCCGGGGGGAGCAGTACTTC
size: -; D: -; V: TRBV28; J: TRBJ1-5; CDR3: CASSLSQAPGPQHF; DNA: TGTGCCAGCAGTTTAAGTCAGGCCCCGGGGCCCCAGCATTTT
size: -; D: -; V: TRBV7-4; J: TRBJ1-4; CDR3: CASSLGSQGNEKLFF; DNA: TGTGCCAGCAGCTTAGGGAGCCAGGGAAACGAAAAACTGTTTTTT
size: -; D: TRBD1; V: TRBV2; J: TRBJ2-3; CDR3: CASSQGTASTDTQYF; DNA: TGTGCCAGCAGCCAAGGGACAGCTAGCACAGATACGCAGTATTTT
size: -; D: -; V: TRBV7-8; J: TRBJ2-2; CDR3: CASSLAPFSLGANTGELFF; DNA: TGTGCCAGCAGCTTAGCGCCCTTCTCCCTCGGGGCCAACACCGGGGAGCTGTTTTTT
size: -; D: -; V: TRBV7-6; J: TRBJ2-7; CDR3: CASSPTATYYEQYF; DNA: TGTGCCAGCAGCCCGACAGCCACTTACTACGAGCAGTACTTC
size: -; D: -; V: TRBV20-1; J: TRBJ2-5; CDR3: CSARSETQYF; DNA: TGCAGTGCTCGATCAGAGACCCAGTACTTC
size: -; D: -; V: TRBV6-1; J: TRBJ2-7; CDR3: CASERGTLENEQYF; DNA: TGTGCCAGCGAAAGGGGGACCCTTGAAAACGAGCAGTACTTC
size: -; D: TRBD1; V: TRBV19; J: TRBJ2-7; CDR3: CASSDRAGASYEQYF; DNA: TGTGCCAGTAGCGACAGGGCCGGAGCCTCCTACGAGCAGTACTTC
size: -; D: -; V: TRBV12-3/TRBV12-4; J: TRBJ2-5; CDR3: CASRMAVKETQYF; DNA: TGTGCCAGCAGGATGGCAGTAAAGGAGACCCAGTACTTC
size: once; D: TRBD2; V: TRBV28; J: TRBJ2-4; CDR3: CASSFTPGLAVNIQYF; DNA: TGTGCCAGCAGTTTTACACCGGGACTAGCGGTAAACATTCAGTACTTC
size: few; D: -; V: TRBV7-5; J: TRBJ1-5; CDR3: CISVPEAYPDDRGGNQPQHF; DNA: -
size: few; D: -; V: TRBV7-6; J: TRBJ2-1; CDR3: CASSLGGQQFF; DNA: TGTGCCAGCAGCTTAGGGGGACAGCAGTTCTTC
size: -; D: -; V: TRBV7-3; J: TRBJ2-7; CDR3: CASSPRDGAYEQYF; DNA: TGTGCCAGCAGCCCCCGGGACGGAGCCTACGAGCAGTACTTC
size: few; D: TRBD2; V: TRBV7-8; J: TRBJ2-5; CDR3: CASSPRLAGQRGEQYF; DNA: TGTGCCAGCAGCCCAAGACTAGCGGGACAGCGGGGGGAGCAGTACTTC
size: -; D: -; V: TRBV7-9; J: TRBJ1-1; CDR3: CASSSGRGIGRSTEAFF; DNA: TGTGCCAGCAGCAGCGGACGGGGGATTGGACGCAGCACTGAAGCTTTCTTT
size: -; D: -; V: TRBV7-4; J: TRBJ2-4; CDR3: CASSLGSNIQYF; DNA: TGTGCCAGCAGCCTGGGATCAAACATTCAGTACTTC
size: once; D: TRBD2; V: TRBV7-9; J: TRBJ2-3; CDR3: CASSPAELAGYTDTQYF; DNA: TGTGCCAGCAGCCCGGCGGAGCTAGCGGGATACACAGATACGCAGTATTTT
size: large; D: TRBD1; V: TRBV6-1; J: TRBJ2-5; CDR3: CASSKFRQGAGAETQYF; DNA: TGTGCCAGCAGCAAATTTCGACAGGGGGCCGGGGCGGAGACCCAGTACTTC
size: -; D: -; V: TRBV7-2; J: TRBJ2-1; CDR3: CASSIGHYNEQFF; DNA: TGTGCCAGCAGCATAGGACACTACAATGAGCAGTTCTTC
size: -; D: -; V: TRBV7-2; J: TRBJ2-3; CDR3: CASSLTGASTDTQYF; DNA: TGTGCCAGCAGCTTAACCGGAGCGAGCACAGATACGCAGTATTTT
size: -; D: -; V: TRBV7-6; J: TRBJ2-7; CDR3: CASSLASGGSYEQYF; DNA: TGTGCCAGCAGCTTAGCGTCAGGCGGCTCCTACGAGCAGTACTTC
size: once; D: TRBD2; V: TRBV7-6; J: TRBJ2-7; CDR3: CASSSRLAGGVDEQYF; DNA: TGTGCCAGCAGCTCGAGACTAGCGGGAGGCGTCGACGAGCAGTACTTC
size: -; D: TRBD1; V: TRBV7-6; J: TRBJ1-2; CDR3: CASSQIRQGGGYTF; DNA: TGTGCCAGCAGCCAAATAAGACAGGGTGGAGGCTACACCTTC
size: -; D: -; V: TRBV7-2; J: TRBJ1-2; CDR3: CASSLAGGSLGYTF; DNA: TGTGCCAGCAGCTTAGCGGGCGGAAGCTTGGGCTACACCTTC
size: medium-sized; D: TRBD1; V: TRBV10-2; J: TRBJ2-6; CDR3: CASRKGQLSSGANVLTF; DNA: TGCGCCAGCAGGAAGGGACAGTTAAGCTCTGGGGCCAACGTCCTGACTTTC
size: -; D: -; V: TRBV7-4; J: TRBJ2-5; CDR3: CASSLFGVETQYF; DNA: TGTGCCAGCAGCTTATTTGGAGTGGAGACCCAGTACTTC